These T cell receptor beta chains were read from a single sample in a study of cytotoxic CD8 clonotypes in ibrutinib-treated CLL. The protocol was immunoSEQ multiplex PCR, while the TCRdb copy is restricted to in-frame clones and leaves out a portion. Of about 200,000 clones listed, around 70% are singletons. Sequences were derived from PBMCs, sampled after 12 months of ibrutinib treatment. The source is a human donor with chronic lymphocytic leukemia. Both conserved end residues are part of each CDR3. The order of the fields is V gene, D gene, clone size, J gene, CDR3 DNA, CDR3 protein. D genes are given only for firm matches. Where a row states a size, it is once, few, many or the class of an expanded clone; other rows omit it.

TRBV6-5,NA,NA,TRBJ2-3,TGTGCCAGCAGTTACGGGACGGAGCTAAGCACAGATACGCAGTATTTT,CASSYGTELSTDTQYF
TRBV5-1,NA,few,TRBJ1-3,TGCGCCAGCAGCCCGACGCTGAACTCTGGAAACACCATATATTTT,CASSPTLNSGNTIYF
TRBV5-1,TRBD1,NA,TRBJ1-4,TGCGCCAGCAGCTTGGAAGGGGGGACAGTTGAAAAACTGTTTTTT,CASSLEGGTVEKLFF
TRBV7-8,NA,once,TRBJ2-7,TGTGCCAGCAGCTTAGAGGCCCTCTACGAGCAGTACTTC,CASSLEALYEQYF
TRBV7-2,NA,NA,TRBJ1-5,TGTGCCAGCAGCCCCGGGCAGGGGAGGGGTCAGCCCCAGCATTTT,CASSPGQGRGQPQHF
TRBV5-1,NA,few,TRBJ1-1,TGCGCCAGCAGCTGGACAGAGAACACTGAAGCTTTCTTT,CASSWTENTEAFF
TRBV5-1,TRBD1,once,TRBJ1-4,TGCGCCAGCAGCTTGTTAGGGACAGCTAATGAAAAACTGTTTTTT,CASSLLGTANEKLFF
TRBV7-8,NA,NA,TRBJ2-7,TGTGCCAGCAGCTTCCCGGAGAGCTCCTACGAGCAGTACTTC,CASSFPESSYEQYF
TRBV28,TRBD1,NA,TRBJ2-7,TGTGCCGGAGGGACAGGGAGGTACGAGCAGTACTTC,CAGGTGRYEQYF
TRBV27,TRBD1,few,TRBJ1-2,TGTGCCAGCAGCCGACAGGGTAACTATGGCTACACCTTC,CASSRQGNYGYTF
TRBV7-3,NA,NA,TRBJ1-1,TGTGCCAGCAGCTTATGGATGGACACTGAAGCTTTCTTT,CASSLWMDTEAFF
TRBV7-3,NA,few,TRBJ1-2,TGTGCCAGCAGCTTAGATCCAGGCGCTGGTGGCTACACCTTC,CASSLDPGAGGYTF
TRBV5-3,NA,NA,TRBJ1-1,TGTGCCAGAAGCTTGGGCCGGGGCGGGAACACTGAAGCTTTCTTT,CARSLGRGGNTEAFF
TRBV7-2,TRBD2,NA,TRBJ2-5,TGTGCCAGCAGCTCCCTATCGCGGGGGGGCAGGAAGACCCAGTACTTC,CASSSLSRGGRKTQYF
TRBV7-3,NA,NA,TRBJ1-1,TGTGCCAGTTCCCCCGGGAGGAACACTGAAGCTTTCTTT,CASSPGRNTEAFF
TRBV7-2,NA,NA,TRBJ1-1,TGTGCCAGCAGCTTAATACAGGGAAGGGCTGAAGCTTTCTTT,CASSLIQGRAEAFF
TRBV19,NA,NA,TRBJ1-5,TGTGCCAGTAGTATCCCCCGGGGCGGACAGCCCCAGCATTTT,CASSIPRGGQPQHF
TRBV9,NA,NA,TRBJ2-1,TGTGCCAGCAGCGAGGGGACCGGGAGCTCCTACAATGAGCAGTTCTTC,CASSEGTGSSYNEQFF
TRBV4-1,TRBD2,few,TRBJ2-1,TGCGCCAGCAGCCCCGGGGGGAGTCCGCTGTGGAATGAGCAGTTCTTC,CASSPGGSPLWNEQFF
TRBV28,NA,NA,TRBJ1-5,TGTGCCAGCAGTGGGTACGAGGGGGGAGGCAATCAGCCCCAGCATTTT,CASSGYEGGGNQPQHF
TRBV6-1,TRBD1,NA,TRBJ1-2,TGTGCCAGCAGTTCGGAGACAGGGAACTATGGCTACACCTTC,CASSSETGNYGYTF
TRBV5-4,TRBD1,NA,TRBJ2-7,TGTGCCAGCAGCTACGACCAGGGGACAGGGGTAATCGAGCAGTACTTC,CASSYDQGTGVIEQYF
TRBV7-3,TRBD1,once,TRBJ2-2,TGTGCCAGCAGCTTAAGGGGACAGGCCACCACCGGGGAGCTGTTTTTT,CASSLRGQATTGELFF
TRBV19,NA,NA,TRBJ2-6,TGTGCCAGTAAGGACAGCGTCTCTGGGGCCAACGTCCTGACTTTC,CASKDSVSGANVLTF
TRBV30,NA,NA,TRBJ2-3,TGTGCCTGGAGTGTATCGACGCAGTATTTT,CAWSVSTQYF
TRBV27,NA,NA,TRBJ2-7,TGTGCCAGCAGTTATGCACAAAACTACGAGCAGTACTTC,CASSYAQNYEQYF
TRBV2,TRBD2,NA,TRBJ2-7,TGTGCCAGCAGCGATAGCGGGGGGGCCCTCGAGCAGTACTTC,CASSDSGGALEQYF
TRBV15,TRBD1,NA,TRBJ1-5,TGTGCCACCAGCAGGCCCGACAGGGGAAACAATCAGCCCCAGCATTTT,CATSRPDRGNNQPQHF
TRBV5-1,NA,NA,TRBJ2-7,TGCGCCAGCAGCTTGGCTAGGGGGTCCTACGAGCAGTACTTC,CASSLARGSYEQYF
TRBV30,TRBD2,NA,TRBJ2-1,TGTGCCTGGAGTGTAGGGTGGGGGGGCTACAATGAGCAGTTCTTC,CAWSVGWGGYNEQFF
TRBV7-2,TRBD1,NA,TRBJ1-2,TGTGCCAGTGACAGGGAGGGGCTCGGTGGCTACACCTTC,CASDREGLGGYTF
TRBV7-9,NA,NA,TRBJ2-7,TGTGCCAGCAGCTTTGAAGTCTACGAGCAGTACTTC,CASSFEVYEQYF
TRBV29-1,NA,NA,TRBJ2-5,TGCAGCGTAGGGGTGTTTCTGGAAGAGACCCAGTACTTC,CSVGVFLEETQYF
TRBV7-9,TRBD1,NA,TRBJ2-1,TGTGCCAGCAGCCGACAAAGGGGACAGAGCAATGAGCAGTTCTTC,CASSRQRGQSNEQFF
TRBV7-3,NA,few,TRBJ2-7,TGTGCCAGCAGCTTAACGCGGGGAACCTACGAGCAGTACTTC,CASSLTRGTYEQYF
TRBV2,NA,NA,TRBJ1-2,TGTGCCAGCACCCAAGGGGGGGCAGGAGGCTACACCTTC,CASTQGGAGGYTF
TRBV5-4,NA,NA,TRBJ2-7,TGTGCCAGCAGCTCAGGACCTAGCGGGAGGACAGGGGGCGAGCAGTACTTC,CASSSGPSGRTGGEQYF
TRBV6-6,NA,NA,TRBJ1-1,TGTGCCAGCAGCCAGACCGCGTCTAGGACTGAAGCTTTCTTT,CASSQTASRTEAFF
TRBV5-1,NA,few,TRBJ2-7,TGCGCCAGCAGCTTGGGACAGGCCGGGCAGTACTTC,CASSLGQAGQYF
TRBV9,NA,NA,TRBJ2-1,TGTGCCAGCAGCGGTAGGCTCGACAATGAGCAGTTCTTC,CASSGRLDNEQFF
TRBV9,TRBD1,NA,TRBJ1-2,TGTGCCAGCAGCGTCCGGACAGGTGGGGACTATGGCTACACCTTC,CASSVRTGGDYGYTF